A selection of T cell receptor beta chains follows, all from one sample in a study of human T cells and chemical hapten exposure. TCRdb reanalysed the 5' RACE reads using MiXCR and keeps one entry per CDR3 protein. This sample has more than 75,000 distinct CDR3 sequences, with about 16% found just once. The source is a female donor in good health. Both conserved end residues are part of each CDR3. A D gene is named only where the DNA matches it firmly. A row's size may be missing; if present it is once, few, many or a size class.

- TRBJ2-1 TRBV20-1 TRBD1 TGCAGTGCTGAAATCCGGGACAGGGGGCTAAATGAGCAGTTCTTC CSAEIRDRGLNEQFF
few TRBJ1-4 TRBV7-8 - TGTGCCAGCCGAAATAGGGACGGGAACGAAAAACTGTTTTTT CASRNRDGNEKLFF
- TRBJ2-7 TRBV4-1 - TGCGCCAGCAGCCAGCCCACCTCAGGAGCCTACGAGCAGTACTTC CASSQPTSGAYEQYF
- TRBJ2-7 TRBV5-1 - TGCGCCAGCAGCTTGGAAGGGGTAGGGTCCAACTACGAGCAGTACTTC CASSLEGVGSNYEQYF
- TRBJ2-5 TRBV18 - TGTGCCAGCTCACCCCCGGGACGGCAAGAGACCCAGTACTTC CASSPPGRQETQYF
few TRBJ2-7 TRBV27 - TGTGCCAGCAGGAACCTAGGGGGTTCTAACGCCTACGAGCAGTACTTC CASRNLGGSNAYEQYF
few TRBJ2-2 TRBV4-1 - TGCGCCAGCAGCCCTTATAGTGGATCCGGGGAGCTGTTTTTT CASSPYSGSGELFF
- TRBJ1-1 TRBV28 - TGTGCCAGCAGTGAGGGGTGGAACACTGAAGCTTTCTTT CASSEGWNTEAFF
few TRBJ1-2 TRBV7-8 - TGTGCCAGCAGCTTAAGAGACAGGCCTGACTATGGCTACACCTTC CASSLRDRPDYGYTF
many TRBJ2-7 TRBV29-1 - TGCAGCGTTGGGGAGTACGAGCAGTACTTC CSVGEYEQYF
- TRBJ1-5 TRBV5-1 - TGCGCCAGCAGCTTGTCAGGGGTTAGCAATCAGCCCCAGCATTTT CASSLSGVSNQPQHF
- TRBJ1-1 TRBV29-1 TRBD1 TGCAGCGTTGAACCATACCGGGACAGGGTGACTGAAGCTTTCTTT CSVEPYRDRVTEAFF
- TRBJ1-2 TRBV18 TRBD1 TGTGCCAGCTCCCGCGGACAGGGGGGTTCTAACTATGGCTACACCTTC CASSRGQGGSNYGYTF
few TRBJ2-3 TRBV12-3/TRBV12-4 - TGTGCCAGCAGCCCCTCGACAGGAAAGACAGACCGAGCTACGCAGTATTTT CASSPSTGKTDRATQYF
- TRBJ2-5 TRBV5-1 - TGCGCCAGCAGCTTGAGTAACGGACAAGAGACCCAGTACTTC CASSLSNGQETQYF
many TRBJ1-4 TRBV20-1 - TGCAGTGCTAAAGATTATCGGGCCTCAACTAATGAAAAACTGTTTTTT CSAKDYRASTNEKLFF